This T cell receptor beta chain appears in the sequencing data of a study of T cell repertoires in cytomegalovirus infection. Study-wide background: Public TCR beta signature analysis indicated the presence of both CMV infection and matching HLA type.

Whole-study findings and limits: HLA-C-restricted CMV-specific TCR beta clonotypes were dominant in the ex vivo response. Accumulated public TCR beta family frequency recognized individuals carrying CMV together with the relevant HLA.

TCRdb passed the reads through MiXCR, listing each CDR3 protein once. Among some 350,000 distinct CDR3 sequences, 25% to 35% were seen once, and the ten largest hold 15% to 20%. V lost 0 bases to trimming and J lost 4 bases, with 12 bases between them. This CDR3 is 15 amino acids long. Germline V CDR1 and CDR2: SNHLY, FYNNEI. Points on this clonotype: Its target is not known.

The sequence was obtained from a human donor in good health (CMV status not recorded). Some clones in this sample may be carry-over from other donors' samples. The input for sequencing was cultured PBMCs, taken from culture after CMV antigen stimulation. The genes are TRBV2 and TRBJ1-1, with D possibly TRBD1 on 5 matching bases. The CDR3 protein is CASSEALGGGTEAFF. The DNA for the CDR3 is TGTGCCAGCAGTGAAGCGTTGGGGGGTGGCACTGAAGCTTTCTTT. Drawing the rest from reference TRBV2 and TRBJ1-1, the complete variable domain is EPEVTQTPSHQVTQMGQEVILRCVPISNHLYFYWYRQILGQKVEFLVSFYNNEISEKSEIFDDQFSVERPDGSNFTLKIRSTKLEDSAMYFCASSEALGGGTEAFFGQGTRLTVV.